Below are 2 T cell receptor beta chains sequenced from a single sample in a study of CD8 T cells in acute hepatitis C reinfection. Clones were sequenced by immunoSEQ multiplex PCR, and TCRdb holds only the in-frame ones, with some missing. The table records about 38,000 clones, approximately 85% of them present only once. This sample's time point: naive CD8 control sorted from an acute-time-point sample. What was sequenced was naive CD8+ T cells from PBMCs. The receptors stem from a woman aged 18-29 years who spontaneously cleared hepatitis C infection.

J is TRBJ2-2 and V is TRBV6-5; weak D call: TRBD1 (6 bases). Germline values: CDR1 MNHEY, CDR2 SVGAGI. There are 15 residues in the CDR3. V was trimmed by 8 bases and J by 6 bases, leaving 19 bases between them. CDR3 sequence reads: CASAWGQGYAGELFF. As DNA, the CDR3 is TGTGCCAGCGCTTGGGGCCAGGGGTATGCCGGGGAGCTGTTTTTT.

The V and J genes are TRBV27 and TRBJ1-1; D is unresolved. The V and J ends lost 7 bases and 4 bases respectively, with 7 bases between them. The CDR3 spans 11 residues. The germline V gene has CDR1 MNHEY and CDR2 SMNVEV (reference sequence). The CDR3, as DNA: TGTGCCAGCATTGAGGGCACTGAAGCTTTCTTT. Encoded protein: CASIEGTEAFF.